The T cell receptor beta chain described here comes from a study of chronic HIV infection and antiretroviral therapy. The germline V gene encodes CDR1 SQVTM and CDR2 ANQGSEA. Trimming took 0 bases from V and 14 from J, leaving 22 bases between them. This CDR3 is built from 14 residues. TCRdb reprocessed the 5' RACE reads via MiXCR and lists one record per CDR3 protein. There are approximately 40,000 distinct CDR3 sequences in the sample; about 8.1% occur only once, and around 3% lies in the top ten. Input material: peripheral blood. This chain uses TRBV29-1 with TRBJ1-2; D ambiguous. The sequence derives from an adult who had HIV and had not received antiretroviral therapy, or was an uninfected healthy control (not recorded which). CDR3 loop: CSVEDSSTGEGETF. In DNA form, the CDR3 reads TGCAGCGTTGAAGACTCCTCCACCGGGGAAGGAGAAACCTTC.